This T cell receptor (beta chain) comes out of a study of T cell responses to AZD1222 COVID-19 vaccine. Study outcomes and limitations: A rise in Spike-specific TCR breadth and depth followed two AZD1222 doses. Dominant at 160-218 and 743-854, vaccine-associated CD4 TCRs also spanned spike.

TCRdb's copy holds only in-frame clones and misses some; the assay was immunoSEQ multiplex PCR. The data contain 74,000 or so clones, roughly 81% of them seen just once; the ten biggest clones take up approximately 13%. About this clone: Its antigen is currently unknown.

Germline lookup yields CDR1 SEHNR and CDR2 FQNEAQ (reference sequence). The CDR3 runs 14 residues. V was pared by 5 bases and J by 5 bases, with 12 bases between. The chain is built from TRBV7-9 and TRBJ1-4, with D perhaps TRBD1 (5 bases). This clonotype was obtained from an adult in good health. This specimen consisted of peripheral blood, obtained on day 0 of AZD1222 vaccination. The CDR3 sequence: CASSAGPMNEKLFF. CDR3 coding DNA: TGTGCCAGCAGCGCGGGACCCATGAATGAAAAACTGTTTTTT.